This T cell receptor (beta chain) was recovered during a study of identifying expanded T cells in peripheral blood. Overall study findings and caveats: Over around two and four weeks, about 17 and 20 clones changed, versus 1.2 between replicates.

This clone is a singleton in its sample. Antigen specificity is unknown. Healthy donors had no documented immune events, such as infections, while sampled. In germline, CDR1 is MNHEY, CDR2 SMNVEV (reference sequence). Trimming stripped 2 bases from V and 6 bases from J, with 7 bases between. This CDR3 is 12 amino acids long. Measured with immunoSEQ multiplex PCR; TCRdb has only the in-frame clones, and not every one. The sample records some 95,000 clones, around 86% being singletons. The source material was blood. This TCR came from a person aged 18 to 70 in good health. This chain joins TRBV27 and TRBJ1-1, with D possibly being TRBD1 (5 bases). In DNA form, the CDR3 reads TGTGCCAGCAGTTTACCGGGACCTGAAGCTTTCTTT. It specifies CASSLPGPEAFF.